Following are 18 T cell receptor beta chains from one sample sequenced in a study of cytomegalovirus exposure and HLA in healthy donors. Primers included in the PCR were 60 Vbeta and 13 Jbeta primers. Profiled with immunoSEQ multiplex PCR; TCRdb holds only in-frame clones, not every one. The sample has 100,000 or so clones, 70% to 85% seen once. The sample was PBMCs. These receptors were obtained from a man aged 18 to 30 in good health and CMV-seronegative.

V is TRBV29-1 and J is TRBJ2-3; tentatively, D is TRBD2 (6 bases). V lost 7 bases and J lost 0, with 17 bases in between. CDR3 length: 15 amino acids. Germline CDR1 SQVTM, CDR2 ANQGSEA. CDR3 sequence: CSASIGRGSTDTQYF. The CDR3 bases are TGCAGCGCCAGTATTGGGCGGGGAAGCACAGATACGCAGTATTTT.

The gene calls are TRBV7-9 and TRBJ1-1; D is possibly TRBD1 (5 bases). From germline, CDR1 is SEHNR and CDR2 FQNEAQ (reference sequence). There are 13 residues in the CDR3. V was trimmed by 8 bases and J by 4 bases, leaving 14 bases between them. CDR3 nucleotide sequence: TGTGCCAGCCCAACGGGGGACCCCACTGAAGCTTTCTTT. Protein product: CASPTGDPTEAFF.

The J gene is TRBJ2-7, the V gene TRBV10-3; possible D gene TRBD2, 6 bases. This CDR3 contains 17 residues. The germline V gene encodes CDR1 ENHRY and CDR2 SYGVKD. Trimming cost V 3 bases and J 2 bases, with 20 bases left between them. For the CDR3, the DNA is TGTGCCATCAGTGATGTGACTAGTGTCGGTGGGACCTACGAGCAGTACTTC. Encoded protein: CAISDVTSVGGTYEQYF.

V gene TRBV4-3 combines with J gene TRBJ2-3; 7 positions agree with TRBD2. V shed 0 bases and J 6 bases; nucleotides not matched to a gene: 6. In germline, CDR1 is LGHNA, CDR2 YSLEER. The CDR3 sequence is 15 residues long. CDR3 sequence: CASSQEFAGVDTQYF. In nucleotides, the CDR3 is TGCGCCAGCAGCCAAGAATTCGCGGGAGTTGATACGCAGTATTTT.

The J gene is TRBJ1-4, the V gene TRBV27; tentatively, D is TRBD1 (5 bases). This CDR3 spans 14 amino acids. CDR1 is MNHEY, CDR2 SMNVEV, per germline (reference sequence). V lost 3 bases and J 7 bases, leaving 12 bases between the germline ends. The CDR3 DNA reads TGTGCCAGCAGTTTTAGGGGCAACTCTGAAAAACTGTTTTTT. Its translation: CASSFRGNSEKLFF.

This chain uses TRBV6-5 with TRBJ2-2, with D possibly being TRBD2 (7 bases). Trimming took off 5 bases at V and 6 bases at J, with 16 bases between the two ends. The CDR3 runs to 15 residues. CDR1 is MNHEY and CDR2 is SVGAGI in the germline V gene. The chain's CDR3 is CASSLVGGGPGELFF. Written as DNA, the CDR3 is TGTGCCAGCAGTCTTGTAGGGGGGGGCCCCGGGGAGCTGTTTTTT.

The V call is TRBV6-6, the J call TRBJ2-7, with D possibly being TRBD2 (6 bases). Trimming shortened V by 6 bases and J by 2 bases, and 14 bases separated the two germline ends. The CDR3 consists of 14 residues. Germline V CDR1 and CDR2: MNHNY, SVGAGI (reference sequence). CDR3 in DNA: TGTGCCAGCAGGAAGGAGGGGACTCCCTACGAGCAGTACTTC. Amino acid sequence: CASRKEGTPYEQYF.

The rearrangement links TRBV5-6 to TRBJ1-6, with unresolved D. Germline CDR1 reads SGHDT; CDR2 reads YYEEEE. The V and J ends lost 0 bases and 6 bases respectively, with 7 bases between them. The CDR3 extends over 14 amino acids. CDR3 sequence: CASSLVQVNSPLHF. The CDR3 coding sequence is TGTGCCAGCAGCTTGGTGCAGGTTAATTCACCCCTCCACTTT.

The chain employs TRBV5-8 and TRBJ2-5, with 10 bases identical to TRBD2. The CDR3 runs to 16 residues. The V gene end was trimmed by 0 bases and the J gene end by 5 bases; junction bases not matched to a gene: 7. The V gene's germline CDR1 is SGHTS and CDR2 YDEGEE. CDR3 loop: CASSLGLAGARETQYF. For the CDR3, the DNA is TGTGCCAGCAGCTTGGGGCTAGCGGGAGCCAGGGAGACCCAGTACTTC. The full variable domain, its missing parts supplied by reference TRBV5-8 and TRBJ2-5, is EAGVTQSPTHLIKTRGQQATLRCSPISGHTSVYWYQQALGLGLQFLLWYDEGEERNRGNFPPRFSGRQFPNYSSELNVNALELEDSALYLCASSLGLAGARETQYFGPGTRLLVL.

The chain uses TRBV6-5 and TRBJ2-7; D is unresolved. V lost 5 bases, J lost 3 bases, and 5 bases lay in between. This CDR3 region has 11 residues. Germline assignment: CDR1 MNHEY and CDR2 SVGAGI. This CDR3 is CASSTGYEQYF. CDR3 coding DNA: TGTGCCAGCAGTACGGGCTACGAGCAGTACTTC.

J is TRBJ2-7 and V is TRBV9; 10 positions agree with TRBD2. The V and J ends lost 4 bases and 6 bases, in that order; junction bases with no gene match: 7. In germline, CDR1 is SGDLS, CDR2 YYNGEE. CDR3 size: 14 residues. DNA of the CDR3: TGTGCCAGCAGCCCGAGGGGACTAGCGAGCGAGCAGTACTTC. As protein: CASSPRGLASEQYF.

The CDR3 reads CASSQVTSGLGDTQYF. The DNA for the CDR3 is TGCGCCAGCAGCCAAGTAACTAGCGGTTTGGGTGATACGCAGTATTTT. This rearrangement joins TRBV4-3 to TRBJ2-3; 8 bases line up with TRBD2. This CDR3 is 16 amino acids long. Germline lookup yields CDR1 LGHNA and CDR2 YSLEER. V lost 1 base, J lost 6 bases, and 9 bases stayed unmatched.

The genes are TRBV14 and TRBJ2-1; D might be TRBD2 (5 bases). The CDR3 is 15 amino acids. Germline CDR1 is SGHDN and CDR2 is FVKESK. Trimming left V 4 bases short and J 0 bases short, with 10 bases between. The chain's CDR3 is CASSRGLSSYNEQFF. In DNA form, the CDR3 reads TGTGCCAGCAGCCGAGGGTTGAGCTCCTACAATGAGCAGTTCTTC. Full variable domain (outside the CDR3, taken from reference TRBV14 and TRBJ2-1): EAGVTQFPSHSVIEKGQTVTLRCDPISGHDNLYWYRRVMGKEIKFLLHFVKESKQDESGMPNNRFLAERTGGTYSTLKVQPAELEDSGVYFCASSRGLSSYNEQFFGPGTRLTVL.

The chain links TRBV25-1 to TRBJ2-7, with 8 bases matching TRBD2. The CDR3 covers 13 residues. V was pared by 6 bases and J by 2 bases, with 3 bases of the junction left unmatched. Germline-derived CDR1 and CDR2 are MGHDK and SYGVNS. In DNA, the CDR3 is TGTGCCAGCAGCGGGGGGGTACCCTACGAGCAGTACTTC. Translated, it gives CASSGGVPYEQYF.

This chain uses TRBV28 with TRBJ1-2, with D unclear. The CDR3 totals 15 residues. Trimming removed 2 bases from V and 1 base from J, with 11 bases in between. Germline loops: CDR1 MDHEN, CDR2 SYDVKM. The CDR3 spells CASSLVLEDNYGYTF. Written as DNA, the CDR3 is TGTGCCAGCAGTTTAGTTCTGGAGGATAACTATGGCTACACCTTC.

The chain joins TRBV5-6 to TRBJ2-5; D might be TRBD1 (5 bases). V dropped 0 bases and J dropped 1 base, with 7 bases sitting between them. This CDR3 comprises 14 residues. Germline V gene lookup returns CDR1 SGHDT and CDR2 YYEEEE. The CDR3 region has the DNA TGTGCCAGCAGCTTGGGTACAGGCCAAGAGACCCAGTACTTC. Protein sequence: CASSLGTGQETQYF. Filled out from reference TRBV5-6 and TRBJ2-5, the complete variable domain reads DAGVTQSPTHLIKTRGQQVTLRCSPKSGHDTVSWYQQALGQGPQFIFQYYEEEERQRGNFPDRFSGHQFPNYSSELNVNALLLGDSALYLCASSLGTGQETQYFGPGTRLLVL.

The chain couples TRBV28 to TRBJ2-1; maybe TRBD2 (6 bases). Per germline, CDR1 MDHEN and CDR2 SYDVKM. The length of the CDR3 is 13 residues. The ends were cut back, 4 bases at V and 7 bases at J, with 11 bases in the middle. The CDR3 loop is CASSSTLANEQFF. The CDR3, as DNA: TGTGCCAGCAGTTCGACCCTAGCGAATGAGCAGTTCTTC.

The chain has TRBV6-5 and TRBJ2-7; 8 bases match TRBD2. CDR1 MNHEY and CDR2 SVGAGI come from the germline V gene. The CDR3 runs 15 residues. The V segment lost 0 bases and the J segment 1 base; nucleotides outside the gene matches: 2. CDR3 nucleotides: TGTGCCAGCAGTTACTCAGCGGGGGTTTCCTACGAGCAGTACTTC. This encodes CASSYSAGVSYEQYF.